The clone carrying this T cell receptor beta chain was recorded a few times. Its matching antigen is unknown. A second PCR of about 7 to 11 cycles used a sample-barcoded 5' primer and a J-beta primer mix. MiXCR, applied by TCRdb to the 5' RACE reads, yields one record per CDR3 protein. The sample lists 850,000 to 1,300,000 distinct CDR3 sequences; under 45% were seen once. The data belong to a study of blood T cells in healthy people across ages. Study findings and constraints: Since the PBMCs were unsorted, naive and antigen-experienced cells could not be conclusively compared. Diversity estimates drawn from one million T cells were deemed underestimates. Roughly linearly, TCR beta diversity per million T cells fell as age increased.

The CDR3 is made up of 16 amino acids. Germline-derived CDR1 and CDR2 are DFQATT and SNEGSKA (reference sequence). Trimming shortened V by 4 bases and J by 5 bases, and 18 bases separated the two germline ends. The sequencing sample was made of blood. The TCR sequence derives from a woman aged 60-75 years in good health. This chain links TRBV20-1 with TRBJ1-6, with D perhaps matching TRBD1 (5 bases). This CDR3 reads CSAIHNQGLDNSPLHF. CDR3 nucleotide sequence: TGCAGTGCTATTCACAACCAGGGATTAGATAATTCACCCCTCCACTTT.